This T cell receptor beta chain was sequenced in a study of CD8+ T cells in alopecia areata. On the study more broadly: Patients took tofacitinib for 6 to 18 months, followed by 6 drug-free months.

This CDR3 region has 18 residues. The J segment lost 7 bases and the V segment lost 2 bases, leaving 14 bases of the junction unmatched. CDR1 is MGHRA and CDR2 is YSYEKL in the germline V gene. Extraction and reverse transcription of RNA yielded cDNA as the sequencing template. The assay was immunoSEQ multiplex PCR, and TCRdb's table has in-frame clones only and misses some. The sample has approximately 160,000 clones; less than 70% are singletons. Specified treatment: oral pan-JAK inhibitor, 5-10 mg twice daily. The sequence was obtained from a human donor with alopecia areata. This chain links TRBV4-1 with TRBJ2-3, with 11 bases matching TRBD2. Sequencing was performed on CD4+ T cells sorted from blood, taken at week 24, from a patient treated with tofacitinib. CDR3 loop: CASSQTLLLAGALNTQYF. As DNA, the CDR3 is TGCGCCAGCAGCCAAACCCTCCTACTAGCGGGGGCTCTCAATACGCAGTATTTT.